There are a few counts of the clone carrying this T cell receptor beta chain. CDR3 length: 15 residues. Germline V gene lookup returns CDR1 MDHEN and CDR2 SYDVKM. V was shortened by 7 bases and J by 1 base, with 17 bases between the two germline ends. Preparation of the TCRbeta library involved a method that used unique molecular identifiers. TCRdb re-called the PCR reads with MiXCR, one entry per CDR3 protein. Of over 200,000 distinct CDR3 sequences in the sample, approximately 10% were seen once. This sample stems from a study of T-cell reconstitution after alpha-beta-depleted transplantation in children.

The rearrangement uses TRBV28 and TRBJ2-7; possibly TRBD2 for D (5 bases). This TCR derives from a human donor who donated a stem cell graft to a child with acute lymphoblastic leukemia. Sequenced material: PBMCs from the stem cell graft donor, taken from the stem cell graft. The CDR3 loop reads CASTDSGRTSYEQYF. For the CDR3, the DNA is TGTGCCAGCACCGATTCTGGGAGAACTTCCTACGAGCAGTACTTC.